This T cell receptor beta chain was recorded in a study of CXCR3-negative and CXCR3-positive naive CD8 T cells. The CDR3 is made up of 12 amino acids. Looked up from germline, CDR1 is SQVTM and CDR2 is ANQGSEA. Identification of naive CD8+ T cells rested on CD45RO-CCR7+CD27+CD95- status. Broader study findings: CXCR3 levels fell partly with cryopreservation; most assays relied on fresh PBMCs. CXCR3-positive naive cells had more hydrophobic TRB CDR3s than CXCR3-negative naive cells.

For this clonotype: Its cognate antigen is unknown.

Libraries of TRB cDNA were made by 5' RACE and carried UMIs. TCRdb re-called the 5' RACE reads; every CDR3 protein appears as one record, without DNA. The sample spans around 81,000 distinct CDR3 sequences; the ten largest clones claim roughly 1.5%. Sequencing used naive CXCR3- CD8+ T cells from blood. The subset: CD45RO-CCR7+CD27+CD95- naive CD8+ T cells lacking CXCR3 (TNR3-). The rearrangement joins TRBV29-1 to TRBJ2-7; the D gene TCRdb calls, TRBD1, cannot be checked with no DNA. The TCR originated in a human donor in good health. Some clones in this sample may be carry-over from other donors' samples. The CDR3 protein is CSAVREPNEQYF.